This T cell receptor beta chain is drawn from a study of T cell changes during pregnancy in multiple sclerosis. This CDR3 is built from 14 residues. Germline V gene lookup returns CDR1 SGHRS and CDR2 YFSETQ. The germline V and J ends were trimmed by 4 bases and 1 base, with 11 bases remaining between them. Assay: immunoSEQ multiplex PCR; the TCRdb copy retains only in-frame clones and omits some. The sample records 100,000 or so clones, over 85% being singletons. The sequence was obtained from a female donor in good health, enrolled as a control in a pregnancy study. The input for sequencing was peripheral blood, taken after pregnancy. The chain couples TRBV5-1 to TRBJ1-1; D not resolved. The CDR3 protein is CASSPGRGNTEAFF. CDR3 DNA: TGCGCCAGCAGCCCCGGACGGGGGAACACTGAAGCTTTCTTT.